The 9 T cell receptor beta chains below were found in one sample sequenced in a study of blood T cells in healthy people across ages (dated by TCRdb to about 2015). The method behind the library was 5' RACE. This sample was sequenced with an Illumina HiSeq 2500. A second roughly 6 to 11 cycle PCR used a sample-barcoded 5' primer and a J-beta primer mix. TCRdb reran the public reads through fastp at Q25 and MiXCR, keeping productive beta chains. Every CDR3 protein is listed once, alongside the most common genes and DNA of its rows. The sample profile shows 500,000 to 600,000 distinct CDR3 sequences; 25% to 30% of them were found once. Of the sample, 18% falls within the top ten clones. The material sequenced was blood. Receptors originate from a woman aged 65 to 85 in good health.

The chain uses TRBV10-3 and TRBJ2-5; a weak D match, TRBD2 (6 bases). The ends were cut back, 2 bases at V and 5 bases at J, with 12 bases in the middle. From germline, CDR1 is ENHRY and CDR2 SYGVKD. This CDR3 region has 14 residues. CDR3 nucleotides: TGTGCCATCAGTGAGCCCAATGGGGGGGAGACCCAGTACTTC. Translation: CAISEPNGGETQYF.

There are a few counts of this clonotype. The gene calls are TRBV7-2 and TRBJ1-3; 9 positions match TRBD1. CDR3 length equals 15 residues. Germline CDR1 reads SGHTA; CDR2 reads FQGNSA. Trimming at V came to 9 bases and at J to 3 bases, leaving 9 bases not matched to a gene. CDR3 in amino acids: CASSTGTGIGNTIYF. CDR3 nucleotide sequence: TGTGCCAGTAGCACCGGGACAGGGATTGGAAACACCATATATTTT.

This clonotype was seen more than once but under ten times. The chain combines TRBV7-2 with TRBJ2-5; D uncertain. The J call may be mistaken, given a closer DNA end match to TRBJ2-1. In germline, CDR1 is SGHTA, CDR2 FQGNSA. CDR3 length: 14 residues. The CDR3 DNA reads TGTGCCAGCAGCCGACCAATGGCGGTTAGTGAGCAGTTCTTC. Protein: CASSRPMAVSEQFF.

The rearrangement uses TRBV5-1 and TRBJ1-1, with D hard to call. The CDR3 length is 13 residues. Trimming left V 6 bases short and J 3 bases short, with 12 bases between. Germline lookup yields CDR1 SGHRS and CDR2 YFSETQ. CDR3 amino acids: CASTGGPHTEAFF. Written as DNA, the CDR3 is TGCGCCAGCACGGGAGGCCCCCACACTGAAGCTTTCTTT.

V is TRBV10-3 and J is TRBJ2-7; perhaps TRBD2 as D (5 bases). Looked up from germline, CDR1 is ENHRY and CDR2 is SYGVKD. The V and J ends lost 0 bases and 3 bases respectively, with 18 bases between them. The CDR3 contains 17 residues. The CDR3 loop reads CAISESAARDRRYEQYF. The CDR3 DNA reads TGTGCCATCAGTGAGTCGGCTGCGAGGGATCGCCGCTACGAGCAGTACTTC.

This clonotype was seen ten or more times. This sequence joins TRBV24-1 and TRBJ2-1; TRBD2 is a possible D gene (6 bases). Trimming pared 5 bases from V and 0 bases from J, leaving 7 bases between. CDR3 length: 14 amino acids. CDR1 KGHDR and CDR2 SFDVKD come from the germline V gene. The DNA of the CDR3 is TGTGCCACCAGTGCCGGGGGCTCCTACAATGAGCAGTTCTTC. This gives the protein CATSAGGSYNEQFF.

The J gene is TRBJ2-1, the V gene TRBV6-9; 11 bases line up with TRBD2. V gave up 2 bases and J gave up 9 bases; unmatched junction bases: 12. The CDR3 runs to 17 residues. Germline V gene data show CDR1 as MNHGY and CDR2 as SVAAGI. The CDR3: CASSYVAGGFVKGEQFF. CDR3 DNA: TGTGCCAGCAGTTATGTAGCGGGGGGGTTTGTTAAGGGTGAGCAGTTCTTC.

In its sample, this clonotype was seen many times. The chain joins TRBV11-2 to TRBJ2-1; no firm D call. Trimming stripped 8 bases from V and 10 bases from J, with 12 bases between. Germline CDR1 and CDR2: SGHAT and FQNNGV. This CDR3 has 11 residues. This CDR3 is CASRRASEQFF. The CDR3 nucleotides are TGTGCCAGCCGCCGGGCAAGCGAGCAGTTCTTC. Supplemented by reference TRBV11-2 and TRBJ2-1, the full variable domain reads EAGVAQSPRYKIIEKRQSVAFWCNPISGHATLYWYQQILGQGPKLLIQFQNNGVVDDSQLPKDRFSAERLKGVDSTLKIQPAKLEDSAVYLCASRRASEQFFGPGTRLTVL.

This clonotype was seen just once. The rearrangement links TRBV12-3 or TRBV12-4 to TRBJ2-3; 12 positions agree with TRBD2. This CDR3 is built from 19 residues. J gave up 0 bases and V 4 bases, and 11 bases lay outside the gene matches. The CDR3 DNA is TGTGCCAGCAGTTCTAAAATCCTCGGGACTAGCGGGAGCACAGATACGCAGTATTTT. This translates into CASSSKILGTSGSTDTQYF.